This T cell receptor delta chain derives from a study of Vδ1+ human thymocytes. Study-level results: Despite high sort purity, about 20% of thymic T cell receptor delta sequences were Vdelta2. Thymic TRG and TRD repertoires appeared highly polyclonal. Bulk data may be misread because of unexpected Vdelta2 sequences.

V was clipped by 0 bases and J by 0 bases; unmatched bases: 8. Germline V CDR1 and CDR2: TSWWSYY, QGS. The length of the CDR3 is 18 residues. Thymocytes were sorted as CD3+ TCRVdelta1+ TCRVdelta2- after alphabeta T cell depletion. Sorted Vdelta1+ thymocytes were about 97% to 99.6% pure. This clone came up a few times. Its antigen is currently unknown. The template was reverse-transcribed extracted RNA. The CDR3 regions were amplified by multiplex PCR from V-gene primers to a constant-region primer. TCRdb reprocessed the multiplex PCR reads through CATT. The top ten clones hold roughly 0.25% of a sample with around 76,000 delta-chain clones, 30% to 40% of them seen once.

The sequenced sample consisted of Vdelta1+ gamma-delta thymocytes from the thymus. Subset denoted: FACS-sorted CD3+ TCRalphabeta- TCRVdelta1+ TCRVdelta2- thymocytes. The chain carries TRDV1 and TRDJ1; 9 positions match TRDD3. This clonotype originated in a boy in the first two years of life who had congenital heart surgery. CDR3 bases: TGTGCTCTTGGGGAACTGCGTAAAGGGGGATACCACACCGATAAACTCATCTTT. Residues: CALGELRKGGYHTDKLIF.